Each of the 11 T cell receptor beta chains below was sequenced from the same sample in a study of graft-versus-host responses after intestinal transplantation. Antigen specificity for these receptors is unknown. The repertoire was sequenced with immunoSEQ multiplex PCR; TCRdb's copy has only in-frame clones and lacks some. The table lists about 99,000 clones, 90% to 95% of them singletons. The specimen was unstimulated CD8+ T cells sorted from spleen or lymph node cells, collected before intestinal transplant. All receptors come from a human donor who received an intestinal transplant.

The rearrangement links TRBV4-1 to TRBJ2-2; D not resolved. Germline CDR1 MGHRA, CDR2 YSYEKL. The CDR3 is 18 amino acids. Trimming shortened V by 2 bases and J by 3 bases, and 19 bases separated the two germline ends. In DNA form, the CDR3 reads TGCGCCAGCAGCCAACCTATAACGTCAAGGGCGTACACCGGGGAGCTGTTTTTT. Encoded protein: CASSQPITSRAYTGELFF.

The chain employs TRBV9 and TRBJ1-5; the match to TRBD1 covers 7 bases. Germline CDR1 is SGDLS and CDR2 is YYNGEE. The CDR3 has 14 residues. Trimming removed 0 bases from V and 5 bases from J; junction bases left unmatched: 2. CDR3 DNA: TGTGCCAGCAGCGTAGGTGGGACAGATCAGCCCCAGCATTTT. Residues: CASSVGGTDQPQHF.

This sequence joins TRBV10-1 and TRBJ2-7; tentatively, D is TRBD2 (6 bases). Trimming left V 4 bases short and J 3 bases short, with 16 bases between. The length of the CDR3 is 15 residues. Looked up from germline, CDR1 is WNHNN and CDR2 is SYGVQD (reference sequence). The CDR3 loop reads CASSAGPEGNYEQYF. The CDR3 DNA is TGCGCCAGCAGTGCCGGGCCGGAGGGGAACTACGAGCAGTACTTC.

This clone was seen a single time. The rearrangement uses TRBV6-5 and TRBJ2-7, with D possibly called TRBD1 or TRBD2 (5 bases each). The CDR3 has 14 amino acids. Germline V lookup: CDR1 MNHEY, CDR2 SVGAGI. V was clipped by 5 bases and J by 2 bases, with 13 bases between them. In nucleotides, the CDR3 is TGTGCCAGCAGTGATTGGGGGACCACCTACGAGCAGTACTTC. Residues: CASSDWGTTYEQYF.

The chain employs TRBV4-2 and TRBJ2-1, with D perhaps TRBD2 (6 bases). The CDR3 extends over 16 amino acids. Trimming pared 3 bases from V and 10 bases from J, leaving 22 bases between. CDR1 is LGHNA, CDR2 YNFKEQ, per germline. The CDR3 DNA reads TGTGCCAGCAGCCAGCACGGGACTTCCCGTGTGGTGGAGCAGTTCTTC. Amino acids: CASSQHGTSRVVEQFF.

The V and J genes are TRBV7-8 and TRBJ2-1; D may correspond to TRBD1 or TRBD2 (5 bases each). The CDR3 has 16 residues. The germline V gene has CDR1 SGHVS and CDR2 FQNEAQ. V was shortened by 5 bases and J by 8 bases, with 22 bases between the two germline ends. The DNA for the CDR3 is TGTGCCAGCAGCCCAGTTGTGGGGACGGATGTCGATGAGCAGTTCTTC. The encoded protein is CASSPVVGTDVDEQFF.

The chain is built from TRBV7-9 and TRBJ2-5, with D tentatively TRBD2 (7 bases). The CDR3 consists of 14 residues. Germline CDR1 SEHNR, CDR2 FQNEAQ (reference sequence). Trimming left V 5 bases short and J 1 base short, with 11 bases between. CDR3 nucleotide sequence: TGTGCCAGCAGCCCCGGGGGGCTCCAAGAGACCCAGTACTTC. Translating gives CASSPGGLQETQYF.

The chain recombines TRBV30 with TRBJ2-7, with a weak D call TRBD1 (6 bases). Per the germline V gene, CDR1 is GTSNPN and CDR2 is SVGIG (reference sequence). This CDR3 spans 14 amino acids. Trimming shortened V by 5 bases and J by 7 bases, and 21 bases separated the two germline ends. Here the CDR3 DNA reads TGTGCCTGGGGCGCCGGGACAAGAACGGGGGAGCAGTACTTC. This encodes CAWGAGTRTGEQYF. Combining the CDR3 with reference TRBV30 and TRBJ2-7 gives the whole variable domain SQTIHQWPATLVQPVGSPLSLECTVEGTSNPNLYWYRQAAGRGLQLLFYSVGIGQISSEVPQNLSASRPQDRQFILSSKKLLLSDSGFYLCAWGAGTRTGEQYFGPGTRLTVT.

To note about this clone: This same CDR3 is encoded by further DNA sequences in the sample. The rearrangement links TRBV27 to TRBJ2-7; D might be TRBD1 (6 bases). The V end was cut by 3 bases, the J end by 3 bases, with 9 bases between. The CDR3 is made up of 13 amino acids. Germline loops: CDR1 MNHEY, CDR2 SMNVEV (reference sequence). The CDR3 loop reads CASSLQGGYEQYF. CDR3 coding DNA: TGTGCCAGCAGTTTGCAAGGGGGCTACGAGCAGTACTTC.

V is TRBV29-1 and J is TRBJ2-7; 8 positions match TRBD2. CDR1 and CDR2 (germline): SQVTM, ANQGSEA. Trimming took 6 bases from V and 7 from J; bases not matched to a gene: 17. The CDR3 runs 15 residues. In DNA, the CDR3 is TGCAGCGTCTACCGGGGGGGCCGGCCCTTCGGAGAGCAGTACTTC. Amino acid sequence: CSVYRGGRPFGEQYF.

This clone was seen a single time. V is TRBV4-1 and J is TRBJ1-5; 7 bases line up with TRBD1. The germline CDR1 and CDR2 sequences are MGHRA and YSYEKL. The CDR3 consists of 16 residues. The junction had 10 bases not matched to a gene; V was cut back by 3 bases and J by 5 bases. CDR3 loop: CASSHRPRDSYQPQHF. The CDR3 DNA follows: TGCGCCAGCAGCCACCGACCCCGGGACAGCTATCAGCCCCAGCATTTT.